This T cell receptor beta chain appears in the sequencing data of a study of control samples from healthy donors and cancer patients. Produced via immunoSEQ multiplex PCR; TCRdb's table is partial and in-frame only. The sample has roughly 170,000 clones, 88% seen once. The clonotype was recovered from a woman under 40 in good health. Sequenced: blood.

For the CDR3, the DNA is TGTGCCAGCAGCTTCGGCCCTCACGCAGGGTACGCGAACACTGAAGCTTTCTTT. Its protein product is CASSFGPHAGYANTEAFF. The chain links TRBV5-6 to TRBJ1-1; D may be TRBD1 (5 bases). CDR1 and CDR2 from the germline V gene are SGHDT and YYEEEE. The CDR3 has 18 residues. The germline V and J ends were trimmed by 2 bases and 1 base, with 21 bases remaining between them.